These 9 T cell receptor beta chains came from one sample sequenced in a study of T-cell memory formation after mild COVID-19. Each CDR3 protein is one row after TCRdb ran MiXCR on the 5' RACE reads. The sample gives about 470,000 distinct CDR3 sequences, 20% to 25% of which show up once; around 13% is in the top ten. Sequenced: PBMCs or a T cell subset sorted from them (not recorded which). These receptors originate from an adult woman who had mild COVID-19 (a few samples of this study predate the infection). Cell type and time point are not known.

The chain has TRBV9 and TRBJ2-5; TRBD2 agrees at 12 bases. The germline CDR1 and CDR2 sequences are SGDLS and YYNGEE. The CDR3 is 16 amino acids. Germline trimming cut 1 base from V and 2 bases from J; bases unmatched to any gene: 3. DNA for the CDR3: TGTGCCAGCAGCGTACAGACTAGCGGGAGACAAGAGACCCAGTACTTC. Translation: CASSVQTSGRQETQYF.

This clonotype was detected only a few times. The V call is TRBV7-3, the J call TRBJ2-5; 7 bases fit TRBD1. This CDR3 is 13 amino acids long. After removal of 6 bases from V and 3 bases from J, the junction contained 4 bases not matched to a gene. Per germline, CDR1 SGHTA and CDR2 FQGTGA. In DNA form, the CDR3 reads TGTGCCAGCAGATCCGACAGGGAAGAGACCCAGTACTTC. Protein: CASRSDREETQYF.

The genes are TRBV15 and TRBJ2-1; D is ambiguous. The CDR3 spans 14 residues. CDR1 and CDR2 (germline): LNHNV, YYDKDF (reference sequence). Trimming stripped 4 bases from V and 6 bases from J, with 13 bases between. CDR3 sequence reads: CATSTVSPGNEQFF. The CDR3 region has the DNA TGTGCCACCAGCACGGTCTCCCCCGGCAATGAGCAGTTCTTC.

A few counts support this clonotype. This sequence joins TRBV5-1 and TRBJ2-7; perhaps TRBD2 as D (7 bases). CDR1 and CDR2 from the germline V gene are SGHRS and YFSETQ. Trimming left V 3 bases short and J 6 bases short, with 16 bases between. The CDR3 extends over 14 amino acids. CDR3 DNA sequence: TGCGCCAGCAGCTGGATCGCGGGGGCGGGCGAGCAGTACTTC. As protein: CASSWIAGAGEQYF. The full variable domain, its missing parts supplied by reference TRBV5-1 and TRBJ2-7, is KAGVTQTPRYLIKTRGQQVTLSCSPISGHRSVSWYQQTPGQGLQFLFEYFSETQRNKGNFPGRFSGRQFSNSRSEMNVSTLELGDSALYLCASSWIAGAGEQYFGPGTRLTVT.

The V and J genes are TRBV3-1 and TRBJ2-3; D uncertain. The V gene lost 6 bases and the J gene lost 2 bases, with 9 bases spanning the gap. The CDR3 has 13 residues. Germline lookup yields CDR1 LGHDT and CDR2 YNNKEL (reference sequence). Written as DNA, the CDR3 is TGTGCCAGCAGGCTCGTGAACACAGATACGCAGTATTTT. This translates into CASRLVNTDTQYF.

The chain has TRBV7-3 and TRBJ2-1; 12 nucleotides line up with TRBD1. J was trimmed by 1 base and V by 4 bases; bases with no gene match: 2. Looked up from germline, CDR1 is SGHTA and CDR2 is FQGTGA. The CDR3 totals 16 residues. The CDR3 nucleotides read TGTGCCAGCAGCTCGGGACAGGGGGCTTCCTACAATGAGCAGTTCTTC. Its translation: CASSSGQGASYNEQFF.

This clonotype was observed a few times. The chain has TRBV4-1 and TRBJ1-2; D is unresolved. Germline assignment: CDR1 MGHRA and CDR2 YSYEKL. This CDR3 is built from 14 residues. V lost 4 bases and J lost 8, with 17 bases in between. The CDR3, as DNA: TGCGCCAGCAGCCGGGCACCGGGCTTAAGAGGCTACACCTTC. Its translation: CASSRAPGLRGYTF.

This rearrangement joins TRBV5-5 to TRBJ2-7, with D perhaps TRBD1 (8 bases). The CDR3 consists of 14 residues. V was cut by 3 bases and J by 2 bases, with 12 bases left in between. Germline CDR1 and CDR2: SGHKS and YYEKEE (reference sequence). CDR3: CASSYTGGAYEQYF. DNA for the CDR3: TGTGCCAGCAGCTACACAGGGGGGGCCTACGAGCAGTACTTC.

The chain carries TRBV20-1 and TRBJ2-6; 8 nucleotides match TRBD2. Germline V lookup: CDR1 DFQATT, CDR2 SNEGSKA (reference sequence). The ends lost 0 bases at V and 4 bases at J; junction bases unmatched: 11. The CDR3 is made up of 18 amino acids. Written as DNA, the CDR3 is TGCAGTGCTAGAGACCCAGCGGGAGAGTGGTCAGGGGCCAACGTCCTGACTTTC. Protein product: CSARDPAGEWSGANVLTF.